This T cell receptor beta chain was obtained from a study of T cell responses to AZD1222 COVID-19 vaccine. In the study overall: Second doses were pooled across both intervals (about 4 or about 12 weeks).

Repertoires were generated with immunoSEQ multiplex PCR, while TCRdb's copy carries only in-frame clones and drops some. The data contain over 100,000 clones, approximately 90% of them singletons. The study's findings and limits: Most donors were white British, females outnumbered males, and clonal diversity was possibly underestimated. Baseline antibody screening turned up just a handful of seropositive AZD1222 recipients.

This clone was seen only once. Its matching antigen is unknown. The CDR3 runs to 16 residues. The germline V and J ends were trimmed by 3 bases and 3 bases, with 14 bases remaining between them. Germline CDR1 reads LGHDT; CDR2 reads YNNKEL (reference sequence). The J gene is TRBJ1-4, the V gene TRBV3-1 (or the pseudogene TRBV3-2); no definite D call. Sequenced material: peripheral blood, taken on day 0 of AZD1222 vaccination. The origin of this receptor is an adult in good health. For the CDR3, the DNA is TGTGCCAGCAGCCACCGGCCGTCCCACCCTAATGAAAAACTGTTTTTT. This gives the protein CASSHRPSHPNEKLFF.